This passage covers 30 T cell receptor beta chains from one sample sequenced in a study of T-cell reconstitution after alpha-beta-depleted transplantation in children. As it was prepared, the TCRbeta library received unique molecular identifiers. Via MiXCR, TCRdb re-called the PCR reads, giving one row per CDR3 protein. Of 500,000 to 750,000 distinct CDR3 sequences in the sample, 27% are singletons; the top ten hold approximately 33%. The source material was PBMCs, sampled before TCRalphabeta/CD19-depleted stem cell transplant. The receptors were sampled from a boy in the first two years of life with Wiskott-Aldrich syndrome, due to receive a stem cell transplant.

The rearrangement uses TRBV9 and TRBJ2-1; possibly TRBD1 for D (6 bases). Germline V gene data show CDR1 as SGDLS and CDR2 as YYNGEE. The CDR3 is made up of 13 amino acids. The V end lost 7 bases, the J end lost 6 bases, and 14 bases lay between the germline ends. CDR3 in DNA: TGTGCCAGCGTGGCACAGGGTGGCAATGAGCAGTTCTTC. Translation: CASVAQGGNEQFF.

This clonotype has just one count. The chain links TRBV18 to TRBJ1-1, with D possibly TRBD1 on 6 matching bases. Germline V gene sequence: CDR1 KGHSH, CDR2 LQKENI. V gave up 6 bases and J gave up 6 bases, with 17 bases separating them. The length of the CDR3 is 14 residues. CDR3: CASSREDGGAEAFF. CDR3 coding DNA: TGTGCCAGCTCCCGGGAGGACGGGGGCGCTGAAGCTTTCTTT.

In its sample, this clonotype was seen a few times. The chain recombines TRBV7-2 with TRBJ1-6; possible D gene TRBD1, 6 bases. With 4 bases removed from V and 4 bases from J, the gap between germline ends came to 11 bases. In germline, CDR1 is SGHTA, CDR2 FQGNSA. This CDR3 is built from 15 residues. The CDR3 region is CASSSTGIYNSPLHF. CDR3 in DNA: TGTGCCAGCAGCTCTACAGGGATTTATAATTCACCCCTCCACTTT.

The chain employs TRBV20-1 and TRBJ2-7; 11 bases align to TRBD1. Trimming took 3 bases from V and 3 from J; bases not matched to a gene: 4. The CDR3 loop spans 14 amino acids. Germline V lookup: CDR1 DFQATT, CDR2 SNEGSKA (reference sequence). The CDR3 protein is CSASPGQGDYEQYF. CDR3 bases: TGCAGTGCTAGCCCGGGACAGGGGGACTACGAGCAGTACTTC.

In its sample, this clonotype was seen many times. The V and J genes are TRBV5-1 and TRBJ2-2; D is unresolved. This CDR3 contains 12 residues. The V gene lost 5 bases and the J gene lost 4 bases, with 6 bases spanning the gap. Per the germline V gene, CDR1 is SGHRS and CDR2 is YFSETQ. The CDR3 protein is CASSFTTGELFF. The CDR3, as DNA: TGCGCCAGCAGTTTTACCACCGGGGAGCTGTTTTTT.

In DNA form, the CDR3 reads TGTGCCAGCAGTTCCCGAGTCACCTACAATGAGCAGTTCTTC. Encoded protein: CASSSRVTYNEQFF. The rearrangement uses TRBV12-3 or TRBV12-4 and TRBJ2-1; no firm D call. The CDR3 length is 14 residues. Trimming took off 4 bases at V and 2 bases at J, with 9 bases between the two ends.

This clonotype is medium-sized by share. V and J are TRBV9 and TRBJ2-3; 7 nucleotides line up with TRBD1. Trimming took 0 bases from V and 6 from J; bases not matched to a gene: 7. This CDR3 has 15 residues. Germline CDR1 reads SGDLS; CDR2 reads YYNGEE. DNA of the CDR3: TGTGCCAGCAGCGTAGCAGGGACAGTAGCTGATACGCAGTATTTT. This codes for CASSVAGTVADTQYF.

V is TRBV20-1 and J is TRBJ1-3; no definite D call. The CDR3 has 13 amino acids. The germline V gene encodes CDR1 DFQATT and CDR2 SNEGSKA (reference sequence). V dropped 1 base and J dropped 6 bases, with 10 bases sitting between them. DNA for the CDR3: TGCAGTGCTAGAGTCGGGGTCCCAAACACCATATATTTT. Translating gives CSARVGVPNTIYF.

This clonotype was detected a few times. V is TRBV3-1 and J is TRBJ2-4; no clear D gene. Germline V CDR1 and CDR2: LGHDT, YNNKEL (reference sequence). CDR3 length: 15 amino acids. V lost 1 base and J lost 3, with 10 bases in between. The CDR3 region has the DNA TGTGCCAGCAGCCAAGTCTCAGGCTACAAAAACATTCAGTACTTC. It specifies CASSQVSGYKNIQYF.

This clonotype was seen only a few times. V is TRBV10-3 and J is TRBJ1-5; no clear D. This CDR3 contains 18 residues. CDR1 is ENHRY, CDR2 SYGVKD, per germline. V was shortened by 2 bases and J by 1 base, with 18 bases between the two germline ends. CDR3 region: CAISEVSTGGGSNQPQHF. The CDR3 nucleotides read TGTGCCATCAGTGAGGTGTCGACGGGCGGTGGAAGCAATCAGCCCCAGCATTTT.

This chain uses TRBV12-3 or TRBV12-4 with TRBJ2-1; perhaps TRBD2 as D (6 bases). The CDR3 is 12 amino acids. V was clipped by 2 bases and J by 10 bases, with 9 bases between them. CDR3 DNA sequence: TGTGCCAGCAGTTTAATGGGGAGGGAGCAGTTCTTC. This translates into CASSLMGREQFF.

CDR3: CASSLVGRAYNEQFF. Written as DNA, the CDR3 is TGTGCCAGCAGCTTAGTAGGGCGGGCCTACAATGAGCAGTTCTTC. V usage is TRBV7-9 and J usage is TRBJ2-1; tentative D call: TRBD2 (5 bases). CDR3 size: 15 residues. V was trimmed by 1 base and J by 2 bases, leaving 9 bases between them. Per the germline V gene, CDR1 is SEHNR and CDR2 is FQNEAQ (reference sequence).

The CDR3 is CASSYGQGASFGRQKLFF. DNA for the CDR3: TGTGCCAGCAGCTACGGACAGGGGGCTTCCTTCGGGAGGCAAAAACTGTTTTTT. This chain uses TRBV5-4 with TRBJ1-4, with 11 bases identical to TRBD1. The CDR3 consists of 18 residues. The V segment lost 3 bases and the J segment 9 bases; nucleotides outside the gene matches: 16. Germline CDR1 SGHNT, CDR2 YYREEE (reference sequence).

This clonotype was observed a handful of times. The rearrangement uses TRBV10-3 and TRBJ1-6; 11 positions agree with TRBD1. Trimming at V came to 11 bases and at J to 0 bases, leaving 3 bases not matched to a gene. Germline V gene lookup returns CDR1 ENHRY and CDR2 SYGVKD. The CDR3 has 15 amino acids. CDR3: CASGQGASYNSPLHF. Written as DNA, the CDR3 is TGTGCCTCAGGACAGGGGGCCTCCTATAATTCACCCCTCCACTTT.

A single count supports this clonotype. CDR3 coding DNA: TGCGCCAGCGCTAATACTCGAGCGGGAGATACGCAGTATTTT. Translated, it gives CASANTRAGDTQYF. V and J are TRBV5-1 and TRBJ2-3; tentative D call: TRBD2 (6 bases). This CDR3 region has 14 residues. V dropped 7 bases and J dropped 5 bases, with 17 bases sitting between them. The germline gives CDR1 SGHRS, CDR2 YFSETQ.

The gene calls are TRBV20-1 and TRBJ2-5; D is unclear. Germline V gene lookup returns CDR1 DFQATT and CDR2 SNEGSKA (reference sequence). The CDR3 totals 14 residues. V dropped 3 bases and J dropped 2 bases, with 13 bases sitting between them. CDR3 loop: CSASRLDEQETQYF. CDR3 DNA sequence: TGCAGTGCTAGTCGGCTAGACGAGCAAGAGACCCAGTACTTC.

The gene calls are TRBV19 and TRBJ2-7; TRBD1 is a possible D gene (6 bases). Per germline, CDR1 LNHDA and CDR2 SQIVND (reference sequence). The V end was cut by 5 bases, the J end by 0 bases, with 17 bases between. The CDR3 loop spans 16 amino acids. The CDR3 region has the DNA TGTGCCAGTAGTCCCCGTACAGGGATTGCCTCCTACGAGCAGTACTTC. Translated, it gives CASSPRTGIASYEQYF.

The genes are TRBV20-1 and TRBJ1-2, with D possibly matching TRBD1 (5 bases). CDR1 is DFQATT, CDR2 SNEGSKA, per germline (reference sequence). The length of the CDR3 is 13 residues. Trimming stripped 1 base from V and 4 bases from J, with 10 bases between. The CDR3 nucleotides are TGCAGTGCTAGAGCCGACAGCGGCTATGGCTACACCTTC. Amino acid sequence: CSARADSGYGYTF.

The genes are TRBV20-1 and TRBJ2-1, with D uncertain. Trimming took 0 bases from V and 3 from J, leaving 12 bases between them. The germline V gene encodes CDR1 DFQATT and CDR2 SNEGSKA (reference sequence). The CDR3 consists of 15 residues. The CDR3 is CSARDIGGNYNEQFF. CDR3 in DNA: TGCAGTGCTAGAGATATAGGTGGGAACTACAATGAGCAGTTCTTC.

The V gene is TRBV28, the J gene TRBJ2-3; TRBD2 matches at 12 bases. The CDR3 contains 17 residues. V shed 6 bases and J 2 bases; nucleotides not matched to a gene: 9. Germline-derived CDR1 and CDR2 are MDHEN and SYDVKM. The CDR3, as DNA: TGTGCCAGCAGCCTGACTCTAGCGGGAGGGCCCACAGATACGCAGTATTTT. Protein product: CASSLTLAGGPTDTQYF.

The rearrangement links TRBV29-1 to TRBJ2-1; D not certain. Trimming took off 4 bases at V and 0 bases at J, with 10 bases between the two ends. Looked up from germline, CDR1 is SQVTM and CDR2 is ANQGSEA. The CDR3 is made up of 14 amino acids. CDR3 in DNA: TGCAGCGTTGCAGGTCTGAGCTCCTACAATGAGCAGTTCTTC. Protein product: CSVAGLSSYNEQFF.

The V and J genes are TRBV5-1 and TRBJ2-3, with 7 positions matching TRBD1. The V segment lost 2 bases and the J segment 3 bases; nucleotides outside the gene matches: 9. The CDR3 runs to 16 residues. CDR1 is SGHRS, CDR2 YFSETQ, per germline. Here the CDR3 DNA reads TGCGCCAGCAGCTTTTGGCCAGGGGGAAGGACAGATACGCAGTATTTT. Its translation is CASSFWPGGRTDTQYF.

CDR3 bases: TGTGCCAGCAGTGGGAACTTACTGGCGGAGCAGTACTTC. Amino acids: CASSGNLLAEQYF. The chain is built from TRBV2 and TRBJ2-7; D unclear. Trimming shortened V by 4 bases and J by 7 bases, and 14 bases separated the two germline ends. CDR3 length equals 13 residues. Germline V gene lookup returns CDR1 SNHLY and CDR2 FYNNEI.

This clonotype has a handful of counts. V gene TRBV5-5 combines with J gene TRBJ2-7; no clear D. V was shortened by 0 bases and J by 2 bases, with 9 bases between the two germline ends. This CDR3 region has 14 residues. The germline gives CDR1 SGHKS, CDR2 YYEKEE (reference sequence). CDR3 in DNA: TGTGCCAGCAGCTTGGCGGTAGGGCCCTACGAGCAGTACTTC. As protein: CASSLAVGPYEQYF.

This clonotype was counted between two and nine times. CDR3 bases: TGCGCCAGCAGCTTGGGTACTAGCGGGGGTCTAAGCTCCTACAATGAGCAGTTCTTC. It is translated as CASSLGTSGGLSSYNEQFF. The gene calls are TRBV5-1 and TRBJ2-1, with 11 bases that match TRBD2. Germline CDR1 SGHRS, CDR2 YFSETQ. The V segment lost 0 bases and the J segment 0 bases; nucleotides outside the gene matches: 8. This CDR3 region has 19 residues.

V usage is TRBV6-1 and J usage is TRBJ2-3; perhaps TRBD2 as D (6 bases). CDR3 length equals 14 residues. The ends were cut back, 5 bases at V and 2 bases at J, with 11 bases in the middle. CDR1 MNHNS and CDR2 SASEGT come from the germline V gene. The DNA for the CDR3 is TGTGCCAGCAGTCTTCGGGGGTACACAGATACGCAGTATTTT. The encoded protein is CASSLRGYTDTQYF.

In this sample, this clonotype turned up a few times. CDR3 DNA sequence: TGTGCCAGCTCACCACAGCAGCAATACGAGCAGTACTTC. It encodes CASSPQQQYEQYF. This chain joins TRBV18 and TRBJ2-7; D not resolved. The germline V and J ends were trimmed by 1 base and 4 bases, with 8 bases remaining between them. CDR1 is KGHSH, CDR2 LQKENI, per germline. The CDR3 sequence is 13 residues long.

V usage is TRBV5-1 and J usage is TRBJ1-2; TRBD1 aligns across 9 bases. The germline V gene has CDR1 SGHRS and CDR2 YFSETQ. Trimming cost V 8 bases and J 6 bases; bases outside gene matches: 8. There are 13 residues in the CDR3. DNA for the CDR3: TGCGCCAGTGGGACAGGGTTTATGGATGGCTACACCTTC. Protein: CASGTGFMDGYTF.

This clonotype turned up a few times. This chain connects TRBV5-1 to TRBJ1-6, with 9 bases lining up with TRBD1. The germline V gene has CDR1 SGHRS and CDR2 YFSETQ. The CDR3 totals 15 residues. After removal of 4 bases from V and 5 bases from J, the junction contained 4 bases not matched to a gene. The chain's CDR3 is CASSPWTGDNSPLHF. As DNA, the CDR3 is TGCGCCAGCAGCCCCTGGACAGGGGATAATTCACCCCTCCACTTT.

This sequence joins TRBV10-3 and TRBJ2-5; D remains ambiguous. V lost 10 bases and J lost 2, with 14 bases in between. Germline-derived CDR1 and CDR2 are ENHRY and SYGVKD. The CDR3 length is 13 residues. DNA for the CDR3: TGTGCCACAATGCCGGGCCAGCAAGAGACCCAGTACTTC. Encoded protein: CATMPGQQETQYF.